This paragraph covers one T cell receptor beta chain sequence. The CDR3 is 13 residues long. CDR1 and CDR2 (germline): LGHDT, YNNKEL (reference sequence). The V end was cut by 4 bases, the J end by 4 bases, with 10 bases between. This sample is part of a study of blood T cell repertoires in COVID-19. Whole-study context: Sites across the United States, Italy and Spain contributed samples from acute and convalescent COVID-19.

Original methodology: From reference gene primer amplification, estimates of nucleated cell counts were derived. Method: immunoSEQ multiplex PCR; TCRdb's copy keeps in-frame clones and lacks some. Clone size and V and J calls were adopted from that table, with D and trimming inferred from the DNA. The sample has 110,000 or so clones, 80% to 90% seen once. Sequencing input: peripheral blood. J is TRBJ1-2 and V is TRBV3-1 (or the pseudogene TRBV3-2); D gene unclear. The source of this sequence is a man aged 65-85 years who had recovered from COVID-19. In nucleotides, the CDR3 is TGTGCCAGCAGCCCTGCCGAGGGCTATGGCTACACCTTC. This gives the protein CASSPAEGYGYTF.